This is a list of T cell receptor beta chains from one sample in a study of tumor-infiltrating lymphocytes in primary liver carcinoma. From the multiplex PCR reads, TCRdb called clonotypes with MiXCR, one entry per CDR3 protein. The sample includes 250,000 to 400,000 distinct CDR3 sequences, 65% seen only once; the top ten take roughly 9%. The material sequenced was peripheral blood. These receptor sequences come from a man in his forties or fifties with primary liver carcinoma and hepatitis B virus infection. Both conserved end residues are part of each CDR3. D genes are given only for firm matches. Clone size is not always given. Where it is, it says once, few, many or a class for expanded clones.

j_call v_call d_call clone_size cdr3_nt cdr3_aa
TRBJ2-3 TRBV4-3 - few TGCACCAGCAGCCAAGATTTAGCTAGCGAAGTCACAGATACGCAGTATTTT CTSSQDLASEVTDTQYF
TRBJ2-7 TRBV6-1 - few TGTGCCAGCATTCAGGGTTCGCCCTACGAGCAGTACTTC CASIQGSPYEQYF
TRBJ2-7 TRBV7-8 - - TGTGCTATCAGCTTAGGACGGATTCCCTACGAGCAGTACTTC CAISLGRIPYEQYF
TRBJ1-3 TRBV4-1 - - TGCGCCAGCAGCCAACAAAGAACGGCGGGAGCTGGAAACACCATATATTTT CASSQQRTAGAGNTIYF
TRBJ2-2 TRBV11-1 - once TGTGCCAGCAGCCAGGGGGGCGGGGAGCTGTTTTTT CASSQGGGELFF
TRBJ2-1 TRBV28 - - TGTGCCAGCAGTTTACTACGAGATGAGCAGTTCTTC CASSLLRDEQFF
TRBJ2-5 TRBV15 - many TGTGCCACCAGCAGCGATGGCGGAGGACTCCAAGAGACCCAGTACTTC CATSSDGGGLQETQYF
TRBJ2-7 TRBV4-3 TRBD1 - TGCGCCAGCAGGCTATCACTCCCGGGACAGGATTCCTACGAGCAGTACTTC CASRLSLPGQDSYEQYF
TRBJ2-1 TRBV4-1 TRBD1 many TGCGCCAGCAGCCAAGATCGGCAGGGGGCTGAGCAGTTCTTC CASSQDRQGAEQFF
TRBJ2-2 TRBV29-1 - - TGCAGCGTTATACAGGGACCCGGGGAGCTGTTTTTT CSVIQGPGELFF
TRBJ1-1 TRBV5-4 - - TGTGCCAGCAGCTTGGACACTGAAGCTTTCTTT CASSLDTEAFF
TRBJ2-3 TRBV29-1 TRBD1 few TGCAGCGTTGAGGGGAAACGGGACAGGCGCATAGATACGCAGTATTTT CSVEGKRDRRIDTQYF
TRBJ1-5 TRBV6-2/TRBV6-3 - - TGTGCCAGCAGTTTCTCGATCGGGTTAGGTCAGCCCCGGCATTTT CASSFSIGLGQPRHF
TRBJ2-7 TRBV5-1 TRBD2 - TGCGCCAGCAGCCAGACTAGCGCCTCCTACGGGCAGTACTTC CASSQTSASYGQYF
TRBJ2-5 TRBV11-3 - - TGTGCCAGCAGCTTCCGGTCAGGGAGCGAAGAGACCCAGTACTTC CASSFRSGSEETQYF
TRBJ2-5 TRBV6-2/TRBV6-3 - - TGTGCCAGCAACAGACTAGTGGGAGGAGAGACCCAGTACTTC CASNRLVGGETQYF
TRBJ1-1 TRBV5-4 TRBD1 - TGTGCCAGCAGCCCGAGGACAGGGGTCGAAGCTTTCTTT CASSPRTGVEAFF
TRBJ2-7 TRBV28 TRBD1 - TGTGCCAGTAGTTTGTACAGGGGCCGGAACGAGCAGTACTTC CASSLYRGRNEQYF
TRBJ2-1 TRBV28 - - TGCGCCAGCAGTCAAAGGGGGACGTCCTACAATGAGCAGTTCTTC CASSQRGTSYNEQFF
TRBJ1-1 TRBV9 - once TGTGCCAGCAGCGGCGGGATTCTTGGTGAAGCTTTCTTT CASSGGILGEAFF
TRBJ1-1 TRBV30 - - TGTGCCTGGAGTGCTACCGGGGGAACGAACACTGAAGCTTTCTTT CAWSATGGTNTEAFF
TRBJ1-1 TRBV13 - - TGTGTCAGCCTGCCTTCCAGTGGGCGCACTGAAGCTTTCTTT CVSLPSSGRTEAFF
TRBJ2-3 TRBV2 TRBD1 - TGTGCCACCGCACCGGGACAGGGAGCAGATACGCAGTATTTT CATAPGQGADTQYF
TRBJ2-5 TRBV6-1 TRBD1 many TGTGCCAGCCGTCGGACAGGGGACGGGGAAGAGACCCAGTACTTC CASRRTGDGEETQYF
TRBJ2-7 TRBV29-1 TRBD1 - TGCAGCGTTAGGGACAGCACCTACGAGCAGTACTTC CSVRDSTYEQYF
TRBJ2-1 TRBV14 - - TGTCCCAGCAGTAAGACTAACTTCGATGAGCAGTTCTTC CPSSKTNFDEQFF
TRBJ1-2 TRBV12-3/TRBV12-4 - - TGTGCCAGCAGTTCGACTCAAGCTGACTATGGCTACACCTTC CASSSTQADYGYTF
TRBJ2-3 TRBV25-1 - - TGTGCCAGCAGTGCCCGGGCGGCAGATACGCAGTATTTT CASSARAADTQYF
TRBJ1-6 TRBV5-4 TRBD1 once TGTGCCAGCAGCTACGGGACAGAGGGTAATTCACCCCTCCACTTT CASSYGTEGNSPLHF
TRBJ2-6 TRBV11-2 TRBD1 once TGTGCCAGCAGCATTGGGGGAGACAGGGGCATTTGCCTCTCTGGGGCCAACGTCCTGACTTTC CASSIGGDRGICLSGANVLTF
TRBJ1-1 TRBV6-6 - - TGTGCCGACAGTTCGGGACAGAACACTGAAGCTTTCTTT CADSSGQNTEAFF
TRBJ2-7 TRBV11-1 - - TGTGCCAGCAGCCCCACGGTCGCTTACGAACAGTACTTC CASSPTVAYEQYF
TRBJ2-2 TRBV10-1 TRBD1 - TGCGCCACACAGGGGGCGAGCACCGGGGAGCTGTCTTTT CATQGASTGELSF
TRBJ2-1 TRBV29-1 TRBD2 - TGCAGCGTTGAAGATCGAACCGGGGGTCGGGGGGGGCAGTTCTTC CSVEDRTGGRGGQFF
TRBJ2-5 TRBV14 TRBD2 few TGTGCCAGCAGCCAAGATATCGGGGGGAGTGAGACCCAGTACTTC CASSQDIGGSETQYF
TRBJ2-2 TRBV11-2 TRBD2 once TGTGCCAGCAGCGAGAGCGGGAGCCACGGGGAGCTGTTTTTT CASSESGSHGELFF
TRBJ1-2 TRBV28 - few TGTGCCAGCCGGGGACCTTATGGCTACACCTTC CASRGPYGYTF
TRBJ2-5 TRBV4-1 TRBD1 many TGCGCCAGCAGCCCAAGGGCAGGGGGCGGAGAGACCCAGTACTTC CASSPRAGGGETQYF
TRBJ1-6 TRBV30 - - TGTGCCTGGACTTCAGGGGAGACAGCTAATTCACCCCTCCACTTT CAWTSGETANSPLHF
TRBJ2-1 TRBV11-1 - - TGTACCAGCGGGCCGGAGGGGGACAATGAGCAGTTCTTC CTSGPEGDNEQFF
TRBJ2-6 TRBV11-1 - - TGTGCCAGCAGCTTGAGCCGAGGTGGTGCCAACGTCCTGACTTTC CASSLSRGGANVLTF
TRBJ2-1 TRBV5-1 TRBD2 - TGCGCCAGCAGCTCGGGACTAGCGGGAGGGCAATCCTACAATGAGCAGTTCTTC CASSSGLAGGQSYNEQFF
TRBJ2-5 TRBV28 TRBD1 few TGTGCCAGCAGTCCCGGACCGGGAAGGGACAGCCTGGGGGAGACCCAGTACTTC CASSPGPGRDSLGETQYF
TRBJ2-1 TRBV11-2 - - TGTGCCAGCAGCTTACGGGAAGTCCGCAATGAACAGTTCTTC CASSLREVRNEQFF
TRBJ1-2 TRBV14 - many TGTGCCAGCAGCCACGGGCCGAGCTATGGCTACACCTTC CASSHGPSYGYTF
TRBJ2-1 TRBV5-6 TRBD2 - TGTGCCAGCAGACTGGCCACTAGCGGGAGGGCGGATGAGCAGTTCTTC CASRLATSGRADEQFF
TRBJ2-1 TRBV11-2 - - TGTGCCAGCGAGACGGGTCTTTACAATGAGCAGTTCTTC CASETGLYNEQFF
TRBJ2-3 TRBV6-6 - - TGTACCAGCAGTTACAATAAAGATTCGCAGTATTTT CTSSYNKDSQYF
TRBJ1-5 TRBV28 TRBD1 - TGTGCCAGCAGCCCTGGGACAGCTTATAGCAATCAGCCCCAGCATTTT CASSPGTAYSNQPQHF